The 27 T cell receptor beta chains presented below share a single source sample, sequenced in a study of PD-1 blockade in mismatch repair-deficient tumors. Assay: immunoSEQ multiplex PCR; the TCRdb copy retains only in-frame clones and omits some. The table lists around 14,000 clones, about four fifths of them singletons. Their target antigens are unknown. Time point reported: approximately nine-day in vitro stimulation with candidate neoantigen peptide 5. This material consisted of cells cultured in vitro, taken from a patient treated with pembrolizumab. All receptors come from an adult with mismatch repair-deficient cancer.

This chain uses TRBV9 with TRBJ1-1, with D hard to call. The CDR3 is made up of 14 amino acids. Per germline, CDR1 SGDLS and CDR2 YYNGEE. The V end was cut by 0 bases, the J end by 2 bases, with 8 bases between. The CDR3 DNA reads TGTGCCAGCAGCGTAGCGGAACTAAACACTGAAGCTTTCTTT. Amino acid sequence: CASSVAELNTEAFF.

V usage is TRBV5-1 and J usage is TRBJ2-6; D is unclear. Per germline, CDR1 SGHRS and CDR2 YFSETQ. This CDR3 is 16 amino acids long. V was pared by 2 bases and J by 0 bases, with 9 bases between. Written as DNA, the CDR3 is TGCGCCAGCAGCTTTGGCAGGATCTCTGGGGCCAACGTCCTGACTTTC. Translation gives CASSFGRISGANVLTF.

This sequence joins TRBV6-1 and TRBJ1-2, with D hard to call. The CDR3 extends over 17 amino acids. V gave up 1 base and J gave up 2 bases, with 17 bases separating them. Germline loops: CDR1 MNHNS, CDR2 SASEGT. CDR3: CASSEVKAQPRNYGYTF. The CDR3 DNA sequence: TGTGCCAGCAGTGAAGTAAAGGCTCAGCCGCGGAACTATGGCTACACCTTC.

This chain links TRBV25-1 with TRBJ2-1; D ambiguous. The germline V gene encodes CDR1 MGHDK and CDR2 SYGVNS. There are 14 residues in the CDR3. V lost 7 bases and J 9 bases, leaving 19 bases between the germline ends. This CDR3 reads CASTQGKGWGEQFF. CDR3 coding DNA: TGTGCCAGCACCCAAGGGAAGGGATGGGGTGAGCAGTTCTTC.

The chain couples TRBV6-1 to TRBJ1-1; D not resolved. CDR1 is MNHNS and CDR2 is SASEGT in the germline V gene. CDR3 length: 13 residues. V lost 5 bases, J lost 0 bases, and 7 bases lay in between. The CDR3, as DNA: TGTGCCAGCAGTTCCGGGATGAACACTGAAGCTTTCTTT. This translates into CASSSGMNTEAFF.

The table lists this clone with a few counts. J is TRBJ2-2 and V is TRBV15; D is unclear. V lost 1 base to trimming and J lost 1 base, with 7 bases between them. Germline V gene data show CDR1 as LNHNV and CDR2 as YYDKDF (reference sequence). This CDR3 region has 15 residues. CDR3 region: CATSRGARNTGELFF. The CDR3 DNA reads as TGTGCCACCAGCAGAGGGGCTAGGAACACCGGGGAGCTGTTTTTT. The full variable domain, completed using reference TRBV15 and TRBJ2-2, is DAMVIQNPRYQVTQFGKPVTLSCSQTLNHNVMYWYQQKSSQAPKLLFHYYDKDFNNEADTPDNFQSRRPNTSFCFLDIRSPGLGDTAMYLCATSRGARNTGELFFGEGSRLTVL.

The J gene is TRBJ1-2, the V gene TRBV6-6; D not certain. This CDR3 contains 13 residues. V gave up 2 bases and J gave up 4 bases, with 8 bases separating them. Per the germline V gene, CDR1 is MNHNY and CDR2 is SVGAGI (reference sequence). The CDR3 sequence is CASSYGKGYGYTF. The CDR3 DNA is TGTGCCAGCAGTTACGGGAAGGGCTATGGCTACACCTTC.

The chain is built from TRBV7-9 and TRBJ1-5; 7 nucleotides line up with TRBD1. The length of the CDR3 is 18 residues. The V segment lost 5 bases and the J segment 2 bases; nucleotides outside the gene matches: 15. Germline V CDR1 and CDR2: SEHNR, FQNEAQ (reference sequence). The CDR3 loop is CASSTTSWTGVGNQPQHF. CDR3 DNA sequence: TGTGCCAGCAGCACGACGAGTTGGACAGGCGTGGGCAATCAGCCCCAGCATTTT. The whole variable domain, filled in from reference TRBV7-9 and TRBJ1-5, reads DTGVSQNPRHKITKRGQNVTFRCDPISEHNRLYWYRQTLGQGPEFLTYFQNEAQLEKSRLLSDRFSAERPKGSFSTLEIQRTEQGDSAMYLCASSTTSWTGVGNQPQHFGDGTRLSIL.

The V gene is TRBV4-2, the J gene TRBJ2-3, with TRBD2 matching over 14 bases. Germline CDR1 and CDR2: LGHNA and YNFKEQ. With V trimmed by 2 bases and J by 2 bases, 3 bases remained unmatched. The CDR3 length is 17 residues. This chain's CDR3 is CASSQRLAGGSTDTQYF. As DNA, the CDR3 is TGTGCCAGCAGCCAAAGACTAGCGGGAGGGTCCACAGATACGCAGTATTTT.

The chain joins TRBV6-1 to TRBJ2-4; TRBD2 agrees at 9 bases. Trimming cost V 5 bases and J 3 bases; bases outside gene matches: 5. This CDR3 has 15 amino acids. In germline, CDR1 is MNHNS, CDR2 SASEGT. The DNA of the CDR3 is TGTGCCAGCAGTTTTAGCGGGAGCGGCAAAAACATTCAGTACTTC. Protein sequence: CASSFSGSGKNIQYF.

The chain couples TRBV27 to TRBJ2-7; TRBD2 might be the D (6 bases). V gave up 6 bases and J gave up 5 bases, with 14 bases separating them. Germline V gene lookup returns CDR1 MNHEY and CDR2 SMNVEV (reference sequence). There are 13 residues in the CDR3. The CDR3 here is CASRRLVKNEQYF. The CDR3 bases are TGTGCCAGCAGGCGACTAGTGAAGAACGAGCAGTACTTC.

The gene calls are TRBV14 and TRBJ1-6, with no clear D. The CDR3 sequence is 13 residues long. V dropped 4 bases and J dropped 10 bases, with 11 bases sitting between them. The V gene's germline CDR1 is SGHDN and CDR2 FVKESK. In nucleotides, the CDR3 is TGTGCCAGCAGCCTACAGCGCCAATCACCCCTCCACTTT. It is translated as CASSLQRQSPLHF.

There are a few counts of this clone. This chain connects TRBV5-4 to TRBJ2-2; D unclear. V lost 0 bases, J lost 7 bases, and 13 bases lay in between. The CDR3 is 15 amino acids. CDR1 and CDR2 from the germline V gene are SGHNT and YYREEE (reference sequence). DNA of the CDR3: TGTGCCAGCAGCTTGGGGGTAACAGCTGGCGGGGAGCTGTTTTTT. Translating it yields CASSLGVTAGGELFF. The full variable domain, in which reference TRBV5-4 and TRBJ2-2 provide the parts outside the CDR3, is ETGVTQSPTHLIKTRGQQVTLRCSSQSGHNTVSWYQQALGQGPQFIFQYYREEENGRGNFPPRFSGLQFPNYSSELNVNALELDDSALYLCASSLGVTAGGELFFGEGSRLTVL.

This chain connects TRBV6-1 to TRBJ2-7, with D tentatively TRBD1 (7 bases). This CDR3 has 14 amino acids. V was cut by 4 bases and J by 4 bases, with 14 bases left in between. Looked up from germline, CDR1 is MNHNS and CDR2 is SASEGT. The CDR3 nucleotides read TGTGCCAGCAGTGTAAGTCAGGGGGGTTACGAGCAGTACTTC. It codes for CASSVSQGGYEQYF.

V is TRBV28 and J is TRBJ1-3; weak D call: TRBD1 (6 bases). Trimming stripped 5 bases from V and 0 bases from J, with 20 bases between. Germline V lookup: CDR1 MDHEN, CDR2 SYDVKM. The CDR3 sequence is 18 residues long. In nucleotides, the CDR3 is TGTGCCAGCAGTGCAAGGCCTTACACAGGGTCCTCTGGAAACACCATATATTTT. It translates to CASSARPYTGSSGNTIYF.

DNA of the CDR3: TGCGCCAGCAGCTTGGGGACAGTTCAGCCCGGGGAGCTGTTTTTT. Amino acids: CASSLGTVQPGELFF. This chain joins TRBV5-1 and TRBJ2-2; maybe TRBD1 (6 bases). Germline lookup yields CDR1 SGHRS and CDR2 YFSETQ. The V end was cut by 0 bases, the J end by 6 bases, with 12 bases between. There are 15 residues in the CDR3.

This chain links TRBV5-1 with TRBJ1-3, with no clear D. The V end lost 1 base, the J end lost 4 bases, and 18 bases lay between the germline ends. Germline-derived CDR1 and CDR2 are SGHRS and YFSETQ. This CDR3 comprises 17 residues. The CDR3 nucleotides read TGCGCCAGCAGCTTGTCGTCAATGGCCGGGCTCGGAAACACCATATATTTT. It yields the protein CASSLSSMAGLGNTIYF.

This clone was found once. The genes are TRBV7-3 and TRBJ2-1; no reliable D call. This CDR3 has 15 amino acids. Trimming left V 2 bases short and J 7 bases short, with 15 bases between. Per germline, CDR1 SGHTA and CDR2 FQGTGA. CDR3 nucleotide sequence: TGTGCCAGCAGCTTACAATACGGATTTGAGAATGAGCAGTTCTTC. Amino acid sequence: CASSLQYGFENEQFF.

The V and J genes are TRBV5-1 and TRBJ2-7, with D perhaps matching TRBD1 (6 bases). Between the trimmed V and J ends, which lost 2 bases and 2 bases, there was a span of 14 bases. This CDR3 comprises 15 residues. Germline lookup yields CDR1 SGHRS and CDR2 YFSETQ. CDR3 bases: TGCGCCAGCAGCTTAACCCTACAGGGTCCCTACGAGCAGTACTTC. Translating it yields CASSLTLQGPYEQYF.

The rearrangement uses TRBV18 and TRBJ1-2, with 8 bases that match TRBD1. This CDR3 is 13 amino acids long. The trim removed 3 bases at V and 8 bases at J, leaving 5 bases unmatched. Germline V lookup: CDR1 KGHSH, CDR2 LQKENI. CDR3 nucleotide sequence: TGTGCCAGCTCACCTGGACAGGGAGGCGGCTACACCTTC. This sequence encodes CASSPGQGGGYTF.

The chain recombines TRBV6-1 with TRBJ2-1; D is unclear. This CDR3 has 11 amino acids. The V gene lost 6 bases and the J gene lost 6 bases, with 6 bases spanning the gap. CDR1 MNHNS and CDR2 SASEGT come from the germline V gene. The CDR3 region is CASRAFNEQFF. DNA for the CDR3: TGTGCCAGCAGGGCTTTCAATGAGCAGTTCTTC.

V usage is TRBV7-9 and J usage is TRBJ1-2; D uncertain. Germline-derived CDR1 and CDR2 are SEHNR and FQNEAQ (reference sequence). V lost 5 bases and J 3 bases, leaving 10 bases between the germline ends. The CDR3 is 13 amino acids. The CDR3, as DNA: TGTGCCAGCAGCCAAGGACTTGACTATGGCTACACCTTC. The encoded protein is CASSQGLDYGYTF.

This clone was observed a handful of times. The CDR3: CASSLGLADTQYF. The CDR3 DNA sequence: TGTGCCAGTAGTCTGGGACTAGCGGATACGCAGTATTTT. This rearrangement joins TRBV19 to TRBJ2-3; 10 bases align to TRBD2. The CDR3 extends over 13 amino acids. Germline values: CDR1 LNHDA, CDR2 SQIVND (reference sequence). J lost 6 bases, V lost 5 bases, and 2 bases had no gene match. Using reference TRBV19 and TRBJ2-3 for the parts outside the CDR3, the full variable domain is DGGITQSPKYLFRKEGQNVTLSCEQNLNHDAMYWYRQDPGQGLRLIYYSQIVNDFQKGDIAEGYSVSREKKESFPLTVTSAQKNPTAFYLCASSLGLADTQYFGPGTRLTVL.

CDR3 region: CASGLVPRGHDEQFF. The CDR3 bases are TGTGCTAGTGGTTTGGTCCCTAGGGGGCACGATGAGCAGTTCTTC. The V call is TRBV12-5, the J call TRBJ2-1; 7 positions agree with TRBD1. This CDR3 has 15 residues. Trimming at V came to 0 bases and at J to 8 bases, leaving 7 bases not matched to a gene. Germline CDR1 LGHNT, CDR2 FRNRAP.

This clone was detected only once. The V gene is TRBV5-1, the J gene TRBJ2-2, with TRBD1 matching over 8 bases. CDR3 length: 15 amino acids. The germline CDR1 and CDR2 sequences are SGHRS and YFSETQ. The junction had 3 bases not matched to a gene; V was cut back by 2 bases and J by 3 bases. CDR3 in amino acids: CASSFQGADTGELFF. The CDR3 nucleotides read TGCGCCAGCAGCTTTCAGGGGGCCGACACCGGGGAGCTGTTTTTT.

This chain links TRBV6-5 with TRBJ2-1, with D possibly being TRBD2 (6 bases). Trimming stripped 2 bases from V and 3 bases from J, with 8 bases between. The V gene's germline CDR1 is MNHEY and CDR2 SVGAGI. The CDR3 has 14 amino acids. CDR3 in DNA: TGTGCCAGCAGTTACGCCGGGGGCTACAATGAGCAGTTCTTC. Amino acids: CASSYAGGYNEQFF.

This clone was picked up one time. V usage is TRBV28 and J usage is TRBJ2-1; TRBD2 agrees at 15 bases. This CDR3 is built from 20 residues. The J segment lost 5 bases and the V segment lost 4 bases, leaving 15 bases of the junction unmatched. CDR1 MDHEN and CDR2 SYDVKM come from the germline V gene. This CDR3 is CASSSYPWTSGRAGNNEQFF. The CDR3 bases are TGTGCCAGCAGTTCATACCCGTGGACTAGCGGGAGGGCCGGTAACAATGAGCAGTTCTTC.